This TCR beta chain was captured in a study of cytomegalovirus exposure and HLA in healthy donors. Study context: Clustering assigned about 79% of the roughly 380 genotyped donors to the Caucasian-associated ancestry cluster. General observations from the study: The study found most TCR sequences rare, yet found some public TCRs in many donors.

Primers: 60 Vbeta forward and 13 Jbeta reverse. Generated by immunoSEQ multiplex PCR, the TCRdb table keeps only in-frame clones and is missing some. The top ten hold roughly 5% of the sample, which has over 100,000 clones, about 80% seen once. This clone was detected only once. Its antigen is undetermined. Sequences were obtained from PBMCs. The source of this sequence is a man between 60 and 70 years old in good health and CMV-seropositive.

CDR3 sequence: CASSYSQGASEQYF. CDR3 nucleotides: TGTGCCAGCAGTTACTCACAGGGGGCGAGCGAGCAGTACTTC. The gene calls are TRBV6-6 and TRBJ2-5; 9 bases are shared with TRBD1. The J call could be wrong; TRBJ2-7 is a better fit for the DNA end. Germline assignment: CDR1 MNHNY and CDR2 SVGAGI (reference sequence). The CDR3 has 14 residues.